This TCR beta chain emerged from a study of neoadjuvant nivolumab and ipilimumab in lung cancer. Study-level findings and limits: Resected tumors had greater TCR richness and clonality than uninvolved lung. Resected-tumor TCR richness correlated positively with pretherapy blood richness. From pretherapy to surgery, tumor richness and clonality rose with dual therapy.

The germline gives CDR1 MNHNS, CDR2 SASEGT. The CDR3 extends over 14 amino acids. Deletions cut 1 base from V and 4 bases from J, with 10 bases between. Profiled with immunoSEQ multiplex PCR; TCRdb holds only in-frame clones, not every one. Of 25,000 to 30,000 clones in the sample, more than 70% were seen once. A note on this clone: What it binds is unknown.

The V call is TRBV6-1, the J call TRBJ1-1; tentatively, D is TRBD1 (5 bases). This sequence was found in an adult with non-small cell lung cancer. The material was peripheral blood, obtained before neoadjuvant nivolumab, alone or with ipilimumab. The chain's CDR3 is CASSEGNRGTEAFF. CDR3 in DNA: TGTGCCAGCAGTGAAGGAAATAGGGGCACTGAAGCTTTCTTT.